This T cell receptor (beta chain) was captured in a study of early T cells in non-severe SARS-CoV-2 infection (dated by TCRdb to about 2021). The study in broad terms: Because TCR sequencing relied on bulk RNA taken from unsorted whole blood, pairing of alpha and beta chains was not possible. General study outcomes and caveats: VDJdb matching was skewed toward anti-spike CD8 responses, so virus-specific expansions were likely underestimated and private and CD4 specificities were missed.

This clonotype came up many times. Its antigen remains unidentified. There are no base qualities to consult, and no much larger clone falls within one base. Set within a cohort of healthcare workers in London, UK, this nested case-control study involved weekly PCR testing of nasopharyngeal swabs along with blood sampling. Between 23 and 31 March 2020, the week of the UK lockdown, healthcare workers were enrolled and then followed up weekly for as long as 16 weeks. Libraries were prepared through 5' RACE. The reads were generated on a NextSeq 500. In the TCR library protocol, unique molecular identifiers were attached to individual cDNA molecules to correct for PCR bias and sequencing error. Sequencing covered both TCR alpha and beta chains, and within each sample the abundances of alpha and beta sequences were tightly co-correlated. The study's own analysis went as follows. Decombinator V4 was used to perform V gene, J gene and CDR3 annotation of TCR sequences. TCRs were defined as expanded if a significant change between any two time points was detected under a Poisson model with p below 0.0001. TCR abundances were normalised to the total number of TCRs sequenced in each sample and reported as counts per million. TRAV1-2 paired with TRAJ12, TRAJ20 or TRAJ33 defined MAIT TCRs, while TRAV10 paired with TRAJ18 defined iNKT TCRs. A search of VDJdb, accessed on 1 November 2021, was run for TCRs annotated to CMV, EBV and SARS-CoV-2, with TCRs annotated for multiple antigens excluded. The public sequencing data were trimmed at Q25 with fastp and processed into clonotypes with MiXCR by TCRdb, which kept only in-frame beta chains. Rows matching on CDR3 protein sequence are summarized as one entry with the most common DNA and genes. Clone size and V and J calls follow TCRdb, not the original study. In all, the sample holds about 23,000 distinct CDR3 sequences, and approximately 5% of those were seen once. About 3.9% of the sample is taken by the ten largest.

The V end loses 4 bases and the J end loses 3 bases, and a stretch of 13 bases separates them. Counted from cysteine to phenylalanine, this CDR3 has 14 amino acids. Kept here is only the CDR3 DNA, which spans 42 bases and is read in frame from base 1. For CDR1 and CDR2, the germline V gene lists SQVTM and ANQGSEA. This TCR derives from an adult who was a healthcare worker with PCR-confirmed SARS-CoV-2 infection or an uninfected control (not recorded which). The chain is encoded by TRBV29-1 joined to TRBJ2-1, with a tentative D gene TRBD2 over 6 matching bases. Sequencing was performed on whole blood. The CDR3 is CSVVNSGSYNEQFF. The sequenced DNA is TGCAGCGTTGTGAATAGCGGAAGCTACAATGAGCAGTTCTTC.